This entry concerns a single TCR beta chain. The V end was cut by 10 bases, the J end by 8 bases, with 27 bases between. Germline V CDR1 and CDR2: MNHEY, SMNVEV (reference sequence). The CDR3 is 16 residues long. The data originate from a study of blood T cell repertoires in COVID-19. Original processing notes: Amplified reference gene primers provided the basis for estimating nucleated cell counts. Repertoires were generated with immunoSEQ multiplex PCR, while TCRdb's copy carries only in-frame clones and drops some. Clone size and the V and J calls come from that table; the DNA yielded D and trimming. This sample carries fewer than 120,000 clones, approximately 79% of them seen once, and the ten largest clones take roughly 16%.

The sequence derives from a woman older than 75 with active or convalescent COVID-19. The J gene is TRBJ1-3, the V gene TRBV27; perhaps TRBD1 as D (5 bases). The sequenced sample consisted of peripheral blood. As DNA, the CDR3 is TGTGCCACCGCTCCTACACGGACAACTTACCAGGACACCATATATTTT. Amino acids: CATAPTRTTYQDTIYF.